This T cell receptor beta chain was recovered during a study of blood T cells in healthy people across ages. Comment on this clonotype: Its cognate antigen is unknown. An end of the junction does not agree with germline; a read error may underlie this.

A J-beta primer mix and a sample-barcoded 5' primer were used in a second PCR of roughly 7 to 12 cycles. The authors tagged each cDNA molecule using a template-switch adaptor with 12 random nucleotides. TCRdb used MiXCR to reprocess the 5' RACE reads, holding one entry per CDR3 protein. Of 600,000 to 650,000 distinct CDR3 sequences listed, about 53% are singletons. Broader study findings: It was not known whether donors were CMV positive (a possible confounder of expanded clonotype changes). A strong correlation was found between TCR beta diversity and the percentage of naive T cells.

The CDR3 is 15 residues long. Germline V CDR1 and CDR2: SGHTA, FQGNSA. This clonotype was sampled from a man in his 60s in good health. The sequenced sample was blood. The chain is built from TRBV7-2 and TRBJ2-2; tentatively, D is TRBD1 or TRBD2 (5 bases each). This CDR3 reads CASSITGTGTEELFF. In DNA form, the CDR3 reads TGTGCCAGCAGCATAACCGGGACCGGCACCGAGGAGCTGTTTTTT.